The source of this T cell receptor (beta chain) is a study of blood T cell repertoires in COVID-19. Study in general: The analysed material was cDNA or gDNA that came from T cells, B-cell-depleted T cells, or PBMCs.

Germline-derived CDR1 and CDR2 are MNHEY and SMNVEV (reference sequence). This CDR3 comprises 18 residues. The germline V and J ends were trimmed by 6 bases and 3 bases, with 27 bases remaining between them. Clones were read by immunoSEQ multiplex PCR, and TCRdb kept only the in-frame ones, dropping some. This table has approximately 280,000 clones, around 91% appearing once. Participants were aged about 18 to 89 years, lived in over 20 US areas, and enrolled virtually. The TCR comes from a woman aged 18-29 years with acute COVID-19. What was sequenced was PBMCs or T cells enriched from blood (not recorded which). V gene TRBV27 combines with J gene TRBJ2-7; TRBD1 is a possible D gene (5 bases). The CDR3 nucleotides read TGTGCCAGCAGATCGGACACCGGCTATTTGGCGGCCGACTACGAGCAGTACTTC. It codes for CASRSDTGYLAADYEQYF.